The 17 T cell receptor beta chains presented below share a single source sample, sequenced in a study of shared clonotypes between healthy human individuals. TCRdb's table, derived via immunoSEQ multiplex PCR, lists solely in-frame clones and lacks some. This repertoire shows approximately 2,200,000 clones, 85% to 95% found once; its top ten account for 1.5% to 2%. Terminally differentiated effector memory CD45RA+ cells were excluded by CCR7 positive selection of CD45RO-negative cells. The source material was naive CD8+ T cells from PBMCs. The origin of the receptors is a man younger than 30 in good health. Some clones in this sample may be carry-over from other donors' samples.

The chain employs TRBV9 and TRBJ2-7; a possible D gene is TRBD2 (5 bases). The germline V and J ends were trimmed by 4 bases and 3 bases, with 17 bases remaining between them. CDR1 is SGDLS, CDR2 YYNGEE, per germline. The CDR3 contains 15 residues. DNA of the CDR3: TGTGCCAGCAGCCCTTTCGGGGTAGCGAGCTACGAGCAGTACTTC. It is translated as CASSPFGVASYEQYF. The variable domain in full, with the rest retrieved from reference TRBV9 and TRBJ2-7, is DSGVTQTPKHLITATGQRVTLRCSPRSGDLSVYWYQQSLDQGLQFLIQYYNGEERAKGNILERFSAQQFPDLHSELNLSSLELGDSALYFCASSPFGVASYEQYFGPGTRLTVT.

This chain links TRBV6-5 with TRBJ1-2; D gene unclear. This CDR3 has 14 residues. Germline CDR1 and CDR2: MNHEY and SVGAGI. With 0 bases removed from V and 6 bases from J, the gap between germline ends came to 11 bases. CDR3 residues: CASSYSLMTHGYTF. The DNA of the CDR3 is TGTGCCAGCAGTTACTCTCTCATGACACATGGCTACACCTTC.

The J gene is TRBJ2-7, the V gene TRBV7-9, with 7 bases fitting TRBD2. CDR1 is SEHNR, CDR2 FQNEAQ, per germline (reference sequence). The J segment lost 3 bases and the V segment lost 0 bases, leaving 11 bases of the junction unmatched. The CDR3 sequence is 17 residues long. The CDR3: CASSLAGGMGVFYEQYF. The CDR3, as DNA: TGTGCCAGCAGCTTAGCGGGAGGGATGGGGGTATTCTACGAGCAGTACTTC. Variable domain in full (rest from reference TRBV7-9 and TRBJ2-7): DTGVSQNPRHKITKRGQNVTFRCDPISEHNRLYWYRQTLGQGPEFLTYFQNEAQLEKSRLLSDRFSAERPKGSFSTLEIQRTEQGDSAMYLCASSLAGGMGVFYEQYFGPGTRLTVT.

This sequence joins TRBV2 and TRBJ2-3, with D possibly TRBD2 on 6 matching bases. Trimming took off 4 bases at V and 1 base at J, with 18 bases between the two ends. This CDR3 is built from 17 residues. Germline assignment: CDR1 SNHLY and CDR2 FYNNEI. The DNA for the CDR3 is TGTGCCAGCAGTGGGGTCCCGTGGGGGGAAGGCACAGATACGCAGTATTTT. As protein: CASSGVPWGEGTDTQYF. Full variable domain (remainder filled in from reference TRBV2 and TRBJ2-3): EPEVTQTPSHQVTQMGQEVILRCVPISNHLYFYWYRQILGQKVEFLVSFYNNEISEKSEIFDDQFSVERPDGSNFTLKIRSTKLEDSAMYFCASSGVPWGEGTDTQYFGPGTRLTVL.

The gene calls are TRBV27 and TRBJ1-2; D is ambiguous. Germline CDR1 and CDR2: MNHEY and SMNVEV (reference sequence). CDR3 size: 13 residues. The V and J ends lost 5 bases and 4 bases respectively, with 11 bases between them. CDR3 protein: CASSPNGFYGYTF. CDR3 nucleotide sequence: TGTGCCAGCAGTCCGAACGGATTCTATGGCTACACCTTC.

The chain recombines TRBV11-2 with TRBJ1-5; D remains ambiguous. The CDR3 is 15 amino acids. Germline V gives CDR1 SGHAT, CDR2 FQNNGV. Trimming cost V 4 bases and J 6 bases, with 16 bases left between them. CDR3 sequence: CASSSGPGLSQPQHF. The DNA for the CDR3 is TGTGCCAGCAGCTCCGGACCGGGTCTTAGTCAGCCCCAGCATTTT.

CDR3 protein: CASSSRRKYNEQFF. Here the CDR3 DNA reads TGTGCCAGCAGCTCCCGACGGAAATACAATGAGCAGTTCTTC. The chain has TRBV7-2 and TRBJ2-1, with D uncertain. This CDR3 has 14 residues. Trimming cost V 4 bases and J 4 bases, with 11 bases left between them. Germline CDR1 and CDR2: SGHTA and FQGNSA.

The chain carries TRBV19 and TRBJ2-3; 8 bases agree with TRBD2. The V and J ends lost 7 bases and 1 base, in that order; junction bases with no gene match: 13. CDR1 is LNHDA, CDR2 SQIVND, per germline (reference sequence). The CDR3 totals 17 residues. Here the CDR3 reads CASKDREGPIGTDTQYF. The CDR3 coding sequence is TGTGCCAGTAAGGATCGGGAGGGCCCGATTGGCACAGATACGCAGTATTTT.

The V and J genes are TRBV4-2 and TRBJ2-1, with 9 bases fitting TRBD1. V dropped 4 bases and J dropped 6; count of bases not matched to a gene: 7. In germline, CDR1 is LGHNA, CDR2 YNFKEQ. The length of the CDR3 is 15 residues. CDR3 residues: CASSPPGTGSNEQFF. DNA for the CDR3: TGTGCCAGCAGCCCCCCCGGGACAGGGTCCAATGAGCAGTTCTTC.

The V call is TRBV19, the J call TRBJ1-5; D is unclear. This CDR3 spans 13 amino acids. The ends were cut back, 3 bases at V and 6 bases at J, with 9 bases in the middle. CDR1 and CDR2 from the germline V gene are LNHDA and SQIVND (reference sequence). Here the CDR3 reads CASSIFVAQPQHF. Written as DNA, the CDR3 is TGTGCCAGTAGTATTTTTGTTGCTCAGCCCCAGCATTTT.

The chain links TRBV19 to TRBJ2-6; D may be TRBD2 (6 bases). Between the trimmed V and J ends, which lost 2 bases and 2 bases, there was a span of 19 bases. CDR1 is LNHDA and CDR2 is SQIVND in the germline V gene (reference sequence). This CDR3 comprises 19 residues. The CDR3 region is CASSIILAGRFAGANVLTF. In DNA, the CDR3 is TGTGCCAGTAGTATAATTTTGGCAGGGAGGTTCGCTGGGGCCAACGTCCTGACTTTC.

The chain joins TRBV30 to TRBJ2-5; TRBD2 matches 13 bases. V trimming: 1 base; J trimming: 5 bases; junction bases outside the gene matches: 10. There are 17 residues in the CDR3. Germline V lookup: CDR1 GTSNPN, CDR2 SVGIG (reference sequence). CDR3 loop: CAWSGTSGREGYETQYF. The CDR3 DNA sequence: TGTGCCTGGAGTGGGACTAGCGGGAGAGAAGGGTACGAGACCCAGTACTTC.

This clone was seen just once. The V gene is TRBV30, the J gene TRBJ2-1; D gene uncertain. The CDR3 length is 14 residues. Trimming cost V 6 bases and J 0 bases, with 12 bases left between them. Germline CDR1 and CDR2: GTSNPN and SVGIG (reference sequence). For the CDR3, the DNA is TGTGCCTGCAGGTTCTCTAGCTCCTACAATGAGCAGTTCTTC. This gives the protein CACRFSSSYNEQFF.

Details on this clone: This sample includes further DNA sequences coding for the same CDR3. V is TRBV5-4 and J is TRBJ1-2; TRBD1 matches at 9 bases. V gave up 2 bases and J gave up 3 bases; unmatched junction bases: 2. This CDR3 region has 14 residues. CDR1 is SGHNT and CDR2 is YYREEE in the germline V gene (reference sequence). In DNA, the CDR3 is TGTGCCAGCAGCTTTACAGGGGGCGACTATGGCTACACCTTC. Amino acid sequence: CASSFTGGDYGYTF.

This sequence joins TRBV11-2 and TRBJ2-7; tentatively, D is TRBD2 (5 bases). Germline V lookup: CDR1 SGHAT, CDR2 FQNNGV. The CDR3 has 16 amino acids. V lost 5 bases and J lost 2, with 19 bases in between. The CDR3 here is CASSLPLGGLAYEQYF. The CDR3 DNA reads TGTGCCAGCAGCCTCCCCCTGGGCGGGCTGGCCTACGAGCAGTACTTC. Combining the CDR3 with reference TRBV11-2 and TRBJ2-7 gives the whole variable domain EAGVAQSPRYKIIEKRQSVAFWCNPISGHATLYWYQQILGQGPKLLIQFQNNGVVDDSQLPKDRFSAERLKGVDSTLKIQPAKLEDSAVYLCASSLPLGGLAYEQYFGPGTRLTVT.

The genes are TRBV15 and TRBJ2-3; 8 bases fit TRBD1. Trimming at V came to 0 bases and at J to 4 bases, leaving 9 bases not matched to a gene. The CDR3 is 17 amino acids. Germline-derived CDR1 and CDR2 are LNHNV and YYDKDF (reference sequence). The CDR3 DNA reads as TGTGCCACCAGCAGAGATCAACAGGGGGGCCTAGCAGATACGCAGTATTTT. This translates into CATSRDQQGGLADTQYF.

The V gene is TRBV18, the J gene TRBJ1-1; 8 nucleotides line up with TRBD1. This CDR3 contains 15 residues. Germline CDR1 is KGHSH and CDR2 is LQKENI. V lost 3 bases, J lost 8 bases, and 11 bases stayed unmatched. The chain's CDR3 is CASSPIHTDREEAFF. The CDR3 coding sequence is TGTGCCAGCTCACCTATTCATACGGACAGGGAAGAAGCTTTCTTT.